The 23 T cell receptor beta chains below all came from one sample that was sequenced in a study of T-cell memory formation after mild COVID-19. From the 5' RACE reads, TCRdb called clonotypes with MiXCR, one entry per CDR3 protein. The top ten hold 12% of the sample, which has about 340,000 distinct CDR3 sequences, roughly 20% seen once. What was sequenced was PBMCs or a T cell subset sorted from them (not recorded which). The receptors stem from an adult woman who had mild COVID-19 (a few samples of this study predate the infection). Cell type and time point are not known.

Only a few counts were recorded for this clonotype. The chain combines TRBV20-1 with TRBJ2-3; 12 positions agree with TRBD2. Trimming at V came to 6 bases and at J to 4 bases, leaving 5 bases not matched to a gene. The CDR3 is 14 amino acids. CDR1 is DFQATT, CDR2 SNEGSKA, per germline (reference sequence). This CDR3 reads CSAPLAGGPDTQYF. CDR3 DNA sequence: TGCAGTGCCCCTCTAGCGGGGGGGCCAGATACGCAGTATTTT.

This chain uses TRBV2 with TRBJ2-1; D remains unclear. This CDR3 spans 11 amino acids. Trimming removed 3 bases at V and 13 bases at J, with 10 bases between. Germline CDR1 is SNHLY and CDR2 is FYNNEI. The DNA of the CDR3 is TGTGCCAGCAGTGATAGACCCACCCAGTTCTTC. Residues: CASSDRPTQFF.

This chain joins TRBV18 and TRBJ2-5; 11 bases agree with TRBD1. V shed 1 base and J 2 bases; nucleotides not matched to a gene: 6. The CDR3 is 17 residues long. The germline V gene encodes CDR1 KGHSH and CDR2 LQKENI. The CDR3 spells CASSPRGQGEGQETQYF. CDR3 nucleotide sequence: TGTGCCAGCTCACCACGGGGACAGGGGGAAGGTCAAGAGACCCAGTACTTC.

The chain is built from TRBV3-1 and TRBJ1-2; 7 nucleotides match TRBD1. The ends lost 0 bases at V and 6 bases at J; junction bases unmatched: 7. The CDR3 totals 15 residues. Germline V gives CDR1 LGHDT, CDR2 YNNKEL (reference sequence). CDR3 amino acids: CASSQDHRQGHGYTF. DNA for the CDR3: TGTGCCAGCAGCCAAGATCATCGACAGGGACATGGCTACACCTTC. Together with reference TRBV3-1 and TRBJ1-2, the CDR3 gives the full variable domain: DTAVSQTPKYLVTQMGNDKSIKCEQNLGHDTMYWYKQDSKKFLKIMFSYNNKELIINETVPNRFSPKSPDKAHLNLHINSLELGDSAVYFCASSQDHRQGHGYTFGSGTRLTVV.

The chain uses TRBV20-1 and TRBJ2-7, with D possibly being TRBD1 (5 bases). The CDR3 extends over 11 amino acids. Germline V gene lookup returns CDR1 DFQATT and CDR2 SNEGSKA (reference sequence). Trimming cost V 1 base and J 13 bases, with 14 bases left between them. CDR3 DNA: TGCAGTGCTAGAGCGTTGGCAGGGCATTACTTC. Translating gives CSARALAGHYF.

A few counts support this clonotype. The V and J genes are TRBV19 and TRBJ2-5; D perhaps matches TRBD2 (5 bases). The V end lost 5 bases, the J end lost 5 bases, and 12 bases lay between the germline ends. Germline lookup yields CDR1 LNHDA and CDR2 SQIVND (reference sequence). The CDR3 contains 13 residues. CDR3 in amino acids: CASSPLGEETQYF. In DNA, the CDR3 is TGTGCCAGTAGTCCACTTGGGGAGGAGACCCAGTACTTC.

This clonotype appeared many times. The CDR3 loop reads CAWKGGGSSYEQYF. In DNA form, the CDR3 reads TGTGCCTGGAAGGGGGGAGGGAGCTCCTACGAGCAGTACTTC. This rearrangement joins TRBV30 to TRBJ2-7; a weak D match, TRBD2 (7 bases). With 4 bases removed from V and 0 bases from J, the gap between germline ends came to 13 bases. CDR1 GTSNPN and CDR2 SVGIG come from the germline V gene (reference sequence). This CDR3 has 14 residues.

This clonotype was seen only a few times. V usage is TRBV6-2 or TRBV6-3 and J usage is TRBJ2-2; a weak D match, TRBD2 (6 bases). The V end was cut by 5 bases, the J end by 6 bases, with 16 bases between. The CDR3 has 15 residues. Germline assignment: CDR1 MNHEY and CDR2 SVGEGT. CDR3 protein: CASSRRRESPGELFF. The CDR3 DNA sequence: TGTGCCAGCAGTCGCCGACGGGAGAGCCCCGGGGAGCTGTTTTTT.

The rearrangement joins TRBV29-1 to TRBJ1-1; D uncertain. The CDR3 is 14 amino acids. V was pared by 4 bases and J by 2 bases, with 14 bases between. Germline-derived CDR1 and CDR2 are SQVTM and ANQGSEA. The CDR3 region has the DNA TGCAGCGTTGGAGGCACAGACCTCAACACTGAAGCTTTCTTT. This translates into CSVGGTDLNTEAFF.

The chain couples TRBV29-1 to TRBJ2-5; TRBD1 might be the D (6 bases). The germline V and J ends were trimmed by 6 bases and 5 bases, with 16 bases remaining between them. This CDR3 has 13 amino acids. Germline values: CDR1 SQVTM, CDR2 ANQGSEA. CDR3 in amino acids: CSVKAGDGETQYF. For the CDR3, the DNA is TGCAGCGTCAAGGCAGGGGATGGGGAGACCCAGTACTTC.

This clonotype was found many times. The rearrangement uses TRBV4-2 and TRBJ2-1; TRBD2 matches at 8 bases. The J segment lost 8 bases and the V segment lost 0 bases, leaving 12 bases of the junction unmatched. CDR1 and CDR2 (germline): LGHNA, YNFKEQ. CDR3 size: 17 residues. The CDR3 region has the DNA TGTGCCAGCAGCCAAGATCCTACCGGGAGGGCCCCTCATGAGCAGTTCTTC. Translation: CASSQDPTGRAPHEQFF.

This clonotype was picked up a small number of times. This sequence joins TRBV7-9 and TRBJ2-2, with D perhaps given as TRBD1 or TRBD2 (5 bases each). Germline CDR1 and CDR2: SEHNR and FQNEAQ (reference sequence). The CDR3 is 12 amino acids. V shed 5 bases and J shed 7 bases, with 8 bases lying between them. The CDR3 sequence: CASSAGSGELFF. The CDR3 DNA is TGTGCCAGCAGCGCAGGGAGCGGGGAGCTGTTTTTT.

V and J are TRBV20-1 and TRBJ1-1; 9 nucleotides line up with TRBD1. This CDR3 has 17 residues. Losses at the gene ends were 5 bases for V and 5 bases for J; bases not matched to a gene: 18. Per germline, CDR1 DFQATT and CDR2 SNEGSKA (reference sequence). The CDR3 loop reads CSAWRVGFRQGETEAFF. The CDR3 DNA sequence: TGCAGTGCTTGGAGGGTGGGTTTCCGACAGGGGGAAACTGAAGCTTTCTTT.

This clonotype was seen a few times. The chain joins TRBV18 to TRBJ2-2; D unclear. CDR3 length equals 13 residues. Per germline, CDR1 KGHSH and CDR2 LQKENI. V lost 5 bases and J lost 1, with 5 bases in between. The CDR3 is CASSIQNTGELFF. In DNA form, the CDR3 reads TGTGCCAGCTCAATACAGAACACCGGGGAGCTGTTTTTT.

The CDR3 protein is CASSGQGRSEEKLFF. CDR3 sequence (DNA): TGTGCCAGCAGCGGACAGGGGCGGAGTGAAGAAAAACTGTTTTTT. The chain couples TRBV5-5 to TRBJ1-4, with 9 positions matching TRBD1. Germline lookup yields CDR1 SGHKS and CDR2 YYEKEE (reference sequence). This CDR3 region has 15 residues. V was pared by 4 bases and J by 8 bases, with 9 bases of the junction left unmatched.

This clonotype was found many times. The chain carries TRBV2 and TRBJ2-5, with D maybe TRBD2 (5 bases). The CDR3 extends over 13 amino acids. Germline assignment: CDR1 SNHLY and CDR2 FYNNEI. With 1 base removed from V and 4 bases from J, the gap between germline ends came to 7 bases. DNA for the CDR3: TGTGCCAGCAGTGAAGGGGAGAGAGAGACCCAGTACTTC. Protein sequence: CASSEGERETQYF.

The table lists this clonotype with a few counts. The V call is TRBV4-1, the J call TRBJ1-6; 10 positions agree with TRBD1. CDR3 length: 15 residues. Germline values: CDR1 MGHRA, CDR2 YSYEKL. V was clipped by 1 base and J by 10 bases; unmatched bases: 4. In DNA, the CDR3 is TGCGCCAGCAGCCAAGCCGGGACAGGGGTATCACCCCTCCACTTT. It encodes CASSQAGTGVSPLHF.

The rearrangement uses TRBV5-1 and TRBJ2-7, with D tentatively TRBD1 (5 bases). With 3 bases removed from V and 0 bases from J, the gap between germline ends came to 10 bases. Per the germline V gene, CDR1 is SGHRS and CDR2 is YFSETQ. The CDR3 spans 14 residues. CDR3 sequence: CASSSEDSSYEQYF. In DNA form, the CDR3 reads TGCGCCAGCAGCTCGGAAGACAGCTCCTACGAGCAGTACTTC.

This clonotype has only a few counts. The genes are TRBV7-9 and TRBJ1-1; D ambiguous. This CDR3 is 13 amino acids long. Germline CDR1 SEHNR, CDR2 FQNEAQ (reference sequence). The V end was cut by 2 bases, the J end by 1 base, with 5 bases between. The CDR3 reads CASSLPRNTEAFF. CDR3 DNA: TGTGCCAGCAGCTTACCCAGGAACACTGAAGCTTTCTTT.

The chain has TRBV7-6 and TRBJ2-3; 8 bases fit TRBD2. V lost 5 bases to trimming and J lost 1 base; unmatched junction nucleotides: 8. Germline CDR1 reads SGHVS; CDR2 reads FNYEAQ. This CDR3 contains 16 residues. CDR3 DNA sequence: TGTGCCAGCAGCCGTTTGGCGGGGGGAGGCACAGATACGCAGTATTTT. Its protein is CASSRLAGGGTDTQYF. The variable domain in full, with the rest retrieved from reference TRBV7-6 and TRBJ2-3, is GAGVSQSPRYKVTKRGQDVALRCDPISGHVSLYWYRQALGQGPEFLTYFNYEAQQDKSGLPNDRFSAERPEGSISTLTIQRTEQRDSAMYRCASSRLAGGGTDTQYFGPGTRLTVL.

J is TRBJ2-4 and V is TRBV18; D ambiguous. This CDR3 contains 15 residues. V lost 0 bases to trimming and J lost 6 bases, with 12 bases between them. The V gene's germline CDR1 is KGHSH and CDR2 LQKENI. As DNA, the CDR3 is TGTGCCAGCTCACCACCTTTTGGAATTAGAAACATTCAGTACTTC. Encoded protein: CASSPPFGIRNIQYF.

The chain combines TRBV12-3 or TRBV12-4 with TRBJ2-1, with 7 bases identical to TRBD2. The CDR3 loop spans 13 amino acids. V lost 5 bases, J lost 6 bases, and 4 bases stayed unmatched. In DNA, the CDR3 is TGTGCCAGCAGTGAGCGGGACTCCAATGAGCAGTTCTTC. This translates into CASSERDSNEQFF.

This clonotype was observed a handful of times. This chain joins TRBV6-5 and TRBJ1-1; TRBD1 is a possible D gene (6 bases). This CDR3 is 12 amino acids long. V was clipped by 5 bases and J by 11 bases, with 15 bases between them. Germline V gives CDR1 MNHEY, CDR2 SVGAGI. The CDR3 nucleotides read TGTGCCAGCAGTAATACAGGGTCAGGGGCTTTCTTT. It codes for CASSNTGSGAFF.